Below are 28 T cell receptor beta chains sequenced from a single sample in a study of blood T cell repertoires in COVID-19. Sequencing was performed with immunoSEQ multiplex PCR; in TCRdb, only in-frame clones are kept and a portion is missing. There are over 200,000 clones in the sample; 70% to 90% occur only once, and about 0.7% lies in the top ten. Material for sequencing was peripheral blood. The receptors stem from a human donor in a cohort sampled during active COVID-19.

This chain uses TRBV7-9 with TRBJ2-5, with 12 positions matching TRBD1. The germline V gene encodes CDR1 SEHNR and CDR2 FQNEAQ (reference sequence). The length of the CDR3 is 17 residues. The V segment lost 5 bases and the J segment 2 bases; nucleotides outside the gene matches: 9. CDR3 bases: TGTGCCAGCAGCCCCGGGGACAGGGGGCTGAGGCAAGAGACCCAGTACTTC. This codes for CASSPGDRGLRQETQYF.

This clone was observed at least ten times. The V gene is TRBV18, the J gene TRBJ1-4; 8 bases fit TRBD1. Germline-derived CDR1 and CDR2 are KGHSH and LQKENI. The ends lost 2 bases at V and 7 bases at J; junction bases unmatched: 3. The CDR3 consists of 14 residues. Written as DNA, the CDR3 is TGTGCCAGCTCACCAAGGGACAGGCTTGAAAAACTGTTTTTT. It codes for CASSPRDRLEKLFF. The whole variable domain, remainder taken from reference TRBV18 and TRBJ1-4, is NAGVMQNPRHLVRRRGQEARLRCSPMKGHSHVYWYRQLPEEGLKFMVYLQKENIIDESGMPKERFSAEFPKEGPSILRIQQVVRGDSAAYFCASSPRDRLEKLFFGSGTQLSVL.

The chain couples TRBV3-1 (or the pseudogene TRBV3-2) to TRBJ2-3, with D tentatively TRBD2 (7 bases). The germline gives CDR1 LGHDT, CDR2 YNNKEL (reference sequence). With 1 base removed from V and 3 bases from J, the gap between germline ends came to 11 bases. This CDR3 is built from 15 residues. Written as DNA, the CDR3 is TGTGCCAGCAGCCAAGGGGAGGGGGGGACAGATACGCAGTATTTT. It codes for CASSQGEGGTDTQYF.

The rearrangement joins TRBV6-5 to TRBJ2-7; 9 bases fit TRBD1. The germline V gene encodes CDR1 MNHEY and CDR2 SVGAGI. Trimming at V came to 0 bases and at J to 6 bases, leaving 0 bases not matched to a gene. The CDR3 spans 13 residues. As DNA, the CDR3 is TGTGCCAGCAGTTACTCGACAGGGGGCGAGCAGTACTTC. It yields the protein CASSYSTGGEQYF.

The chain combines TRBV2 with TRBJ1-5; weak D call: TRBD1 (5 bases). This CDR3 comprises 13 residues. CDR1 is SNHLY and CDR2 is FYNNEI in the germline V gene. V lost 6 bases and J 4 bases, leaving 10 bases between the germline ends. In DNA form, the CDR3 reads TGTGCCAGCAGCCCGCAGGGAAATCAGCCCCAGCATTTT. Its protein product is CASSPQGNQPQHF.

The chain combines TRBV28 with TRBJ2-6, with D hard to call. CDR1 and CDR2 (germline): MDHEN, SYDVKM. The CDR3 is 17 residues long. V was shortened by 3 bases and J by 0 bases, with 12 bases between the two germline ends. As DNA, the CDR3 is TGTGCCAGCAGTTTCGTGGGCTTAAGCTCTGGGGCCAACGTCCTGACTTTC. Residues: CASSFVGLSSGANVLTF.

This clone was seen only a few times. The chain has TRBV5-6 and TRBJ1-1; maybe TRBD1 (5 bases). The CDR3 spans 15 residues. Trimming removed 4 bases at V and 3 bases at J, with 16 bases between. Looked up from germline, CDR1 is SGHDT and CDR2 is YYEEEE. The CDR3 is CASSPLAGVDTEAFF. CDR3 DNA: TGTGCCAGCAGCCCCCTAGCGGGGGTCGACACTGAAGCTTTCTTT. Looking up the rest from reference TRBV5-6 and TRBJ1-1 gives the full variable domain: DAGVTQSPTHLIKTRGQQVTLRCSPKSGHDTVSWYQQALGQGPQFIFQYYEEEERQRGNFPDRFSGHQFPNYSSELNVNALLLGDSALYLCASSPLAGVDTEAFFGQGTRLTVV.

The chain recombines TRBV24-1 with TRBJ1-1, with 11 bases matching TRBD1. This CDR3 has 15 amino acids. Germline assignment: CDR1 KGHDR and CDR2 SFDVKD. With V trimmed by 3 bases and J by 3 bases, 2 bases remained unmatched. The DNA for the CDR3 is TGTGCCACCAGTGATCCGGGACAGGGGGACACTGAAGCTTTCTTT. It translates to CATSDPGQGDTEAFF.

V and J are TRBV18 and TRBJ2-7; 7 bases are shared with TRBD2. J was trimmed by 1 base and V by 0 bases; bases with no gene match: 3. This CDR3 is 15 amino acids long. Germline assignment: CDR1 KGHSH and CDR2 LQKENI. In DNA, the CDR3 is TGTGCCAGCTCACCACCGGCGGGGGTTTCCTACGAGCAGTACTTC. Its protein product is CASSPPAGVSYEQYF.

In this sample, this clone turned up once. The rearrangement links TRBV7-9 to TRBJ1-5; D is perhaps TRBD1 (5 bases). CDR3 length: 14 residues. Germline CDR1 is SEHNR and CDR2 is FQNEAQ (reference sequence). The V gene lost 3 bases and the J gene lost 6 bases, with 12 bases spanning the gap. Written as DNA, the CDR3 is TGTGCCAGCAGCTTCAGTGGGGGGAGTCAGCCCCAGCATTTT. It is translated as CASSFSGGSQPQHF.

This rearrangement joins TRBV2 to TRBJ1-3, with D perhaps matching TRBD1 (6 bases). The V end was cut by 6 bases, the J end by 7 bases, with 19 bases between. The CDR3 spans 15 residues. Germline assignment: CDR1 SNHLY and CDR2 FYNNEI. The CDR3, as DNA: TGTGCCAGCAGAGAACAGACAGGATCGGGCAACACCATATATTTT. Translation: CASREQTGSGNTIYF.

The genes are TRBV7-2 and TRBJ2-7, with 10 bases aligning to TRBD2. V dropped 5 bases and J dropped 0; count of bases not matched to a gene: 4. Germline V gene data show CDR1 as SGHTA and CDR2 as FQGNSA. The CDR3 has 15 residues. CDR3: CASSQASGSSYEQYF. The DNA for the CDR3 is TGTGCCAGCAGCCAAGCTAGCGGGAGCTCCTACGAGCAGTACTTC.

CDR3: CASSQGQGLFDYEQYF. In DNA, the CDR3 is TGTGCCAGCAGCCAGGGACAGGGACTTTTCGATTACGAGCAGTACTTC. The chain carries TRBV9 and TRBJ2-7, with 9 bases matching TRBD1. The CDR3 is made up of 16 amino acids. The V gene's germline CDR1 is SGDLS and CDR2 YYNGEE. After removal of 4 bases from V and 4 bases from J, the junction contained 12 bases not matched to a gene.

The chain couples TRBV6-2 or TRBV6-3 to TRBJ1-6, with D possibly being TRBD1 (5 bases). Germline CDR1 is MNHEY and CDR2 is SVGEGT. Trimming shortened V by 6 bases and J by 5 bases, and 17 bases separated the two germline ends. The CDR3 is 16 amino acids. The CDR3 DNA reads as TGTGCCAGCAGCACAGACAGTCCTCGGAATAATTCACCCCTCCACTTT. Translation: CASSTDSPRNNSPLHF.

The V call is TRBV9, the J call TRBJ2-7, with a tentative D call TRBD2 (6 bases). Germline V gives CDR1 SGDLS, CDR2 YYNGEE. The CDR3 has 16 amino acids. Between the trimmed V and J ends, which lost 4 bases and 5 bases, there was a span of 22 bases. The CDR3 bases are TGTGCCAGCAGCCCCCGCGGTGGGAGGCCTTCCCACGAGCAGTACTTC. This codes for CASSPRGGRPSHEQYF. The variable domain in full, completed from reference TRBV9 and TRBJ2-7, reads DSGVTQTPKHLITATGQRVTLRCSPRSGDLSVYWYQQSLDQGLQFLIQYYNGEERAKGNILERFSAQQFPDLHSELNLSSLELGDSALYFCASSPRGGRPSHEQYFGPGTRLTVT.

The gene calls are TRBV2 and TRBJ1-2; maybe TRBD1 (5 bases). Trimming stripped 9 bases from V and 8 bases from J, with 19 bases between. The CDR3 covers 13 residues. The V gene's germline CDR1 is SNHLY and CDR2 FYNNEI. The CDR3 DNA reads as TGTGCCAGGGCGGGGCGGCGAGTAGAGGGCTACACCTTC. The encoded protein is CARAGRRVEGYTF.

J is TRBJ1-1 and V is TRBV27, with D hard to call. This CDR3 contains 13 residues. Germline CDR1 MNHEY, CDR2 SMNVEV (reference sequence). V lost 8 bases and J lost 3, with 13 bases in between. CDR3 DNA sequence: TGTGCCAGCGGAGCCCAGTTTTACACTGAAGCTTTCTTT. Protein product: CASGAQFYTEAFF.

This chain links TRBV5-4 with TRBJ1-1, with D unclear. V gave up 0 bases and J gave up 0 bases, with 12 bases separating them. Germline V gene sequence: CDR1 SGHNT, CDR2 YYREEE (reference sequence). CDR3 length: 16 residues. CDR3 DNA sequence: TGTGCCAGCAGCTTGGACGAGTCCGGGATGAACACTGAAGCTTTCTTT. Translating gives CASSLDESGMNTEAFF.

The chain links TRBV3-1 (or the pseudogene TRBV3-2) to TRBJ1-5, with D perhaps matching TRBD1 (6 bases). Trimming shortened V by 4 bases and J by 6 bases, and 13 bases separated the two germline ends. CDR1 is LGHDT and CDR2 is YNNKEL in the germline V gene (reference sequence). CDR3 size: 14 residues. The CDR3 coding sequence is TGTGCCAGCAGCCCGGACAGTGCGGGTCAGCCCCAGCATTTT. It yields the protein CASSPDSAGQPQHF.

V and J are TRBV21-1 and TRBJ1-1; the listed D gene, TRBD1, was not tested against the DNA. TRBV21-1 is a recognized pseudogene. This CDR3 contains 19 residues. In DNA form, the CDR3 reads TGTGCCAGCAGCAACTCGTCGGGTTTATCGGGACAACCGAACACTGAAGCTTTCTTT. It codes for CASSNSSGLSGQPNTEAFF.

The V and J genes are TRBV7-2 and TRBJ1-1; the match to TRBD1 covers 11 bases. Germline V gene data show CDR1 as SGHTA and CDR2 as FQGNSA. The J segment lost 7 bases and the V segment lost 5 bases, leaving 15 bases of the junction unmatched. The CDR3 runs 17 residues. The CDR3 DNA sequence: TGTGCCAGCAGCCTTGCAACTCCGGGACAGGGGGTTATTGAAGCTTTCTTT. Residues: CASSLATPGQGVIEAFF. Full variable domain (missing parts from reference TRBV7-2 and TRBJ1-1): GAGVSQSPSNKVTEKGKDVELRCDPISGHTALYWYRQSLGQGLEFLIYFQGNSAPDKSGLPSDRFSAERTGGSVSTLTIQRTQQEDSAVYLCASSLATPGQGVIEAFFGQGTRLTVV.

The J gene is TRBJ2-1, the V gene TRBV11-2; D gene unclear. Per the germline V gene, CDR1 is SGHAT and CDR2 is FQNNGV. Trimming stripped 1 base from V and 6 bases from J, with 10 bases between. The CDR3 has 14 residues. Here the CDR3 DNA reads TGTGCCAGCAGCTTAGGAGGTATAGTCAATGAGCAGTTCTTC. Its translation: CASSLGGIVNEQFF.

The DNA for the CDR3 is TGTGCTAGTGGTTTCCGGGGGTGGGACAGGGTAGGCCAAGAGACCCAGTACTTC. It specifies CASGFRGWDRVGQETQYF. The chain is built from TRBV12-5 and TRBJ2-5; TRBD1 matches 9 bases. The CDR3 extends over 18 amino acids. Germline V gives CDR1 LGHNT, CDR2 FRNRAP. J gave up 1 base and V 3 bases, and 12 bases lay outside the gene matches.

The V gene is TRBV6-1, the J gene TRBJ1-2; D is perhaps TRBD1 (5 bases). Deletions cut 1 base from V and 5 bases from J, with 8 bases between. Germline assignment: CDR1 MNHNS and CDR2 SASEGT. The CDR3 sequence is 13 residues long. CDR3 sequence: CASSEGQIYGYTF. The CDR3 nucleotides are TGTGCCAGCAGTGAAGGACAGATATATGGCTACACCTTC.

This clone was counted once. V usage is TRBV10-3 and J usage is TRBJ1-1; TRBD1 matches at 7 bases. Germline trimming cut 11 bases from V and 7 bases from J; bases unmatched to any gene: 19. Germline V lookup: CDR1 ENHRY, CDR2 SYGVKD. The CDR3 extends over 15 amino acids. This CDR3 is CASNPAGGSVIEAFF. The CDR3 DNA follows: TGTGCCTCAAACCCGGCAGGGGGATCGGTCATTGAAGCTTTCTTT.

The chain recombines TRBV7-4 with TRBJ1-1, with D possibly being TRBD1 (5 bases). The ends were cut back, 0 bases at V and 0 bases at J, with 11 bases in the middle. CDR3 length: 16 residues. The germline CDR1 and CDR2 sequences are SGHVT and SQSDAQ. CDR3: CASSLAPTELNTEAFF. CDR3 sequence (DNA): TGTGCCAGCAGCTTAGCCCCGACAGAGTTGAACACTGAAGCTTTCTTT.

The chain has TRBV12-3 or TRBV12-4 and TRBJ1-4; D uncertain. The CDR3 is 12 residues long. Trimming shortened V by 6 bases and J by 8 bases, and 10 bases separated the two germline ends. CDR3 nucleotides: TGTGCCAGCAGCCTGACACCGGAAAAACTGTTTTTT. Its protein product is CASSLTPEKLFF.

V gene TRBV19 combines with J gene TRBJ2-2; the D gene is possibly TRBD1 (5 bases). The germline V gene has CDR1 LNHDA and CDR2 SQIVND (reference sequence). V lost 7 bases and J lost 6, with 18 bases in between. The CDR3 is 15 amino acids. The CDR3 protein is CASKVVWGDAGELFF. CDR3 nucleotide sequence: TGTGCCAGTAAGGTAGTCTGGGGCGATGCCGGGGAGCTGTTTTTT. The full variable domain, rest sourced from reference TRBV19 and TRBJ2-2, is DGGITQSPKYLFRKEGQNVTLSCEQNLNHDAMYWYRQDPGQGLRLIYYSQIVNDFQKGDIAEGYSVSREKKESFPLTVTSAQKNPTAFYLCASKVVWGDAGELFFGEGSRLTVL.